This is a list of T cell receptor beta chains from one sample in a study of blood T cell repertoires in COVID-19. This table comes from immunoSEQ multiplex PCR, and its TCRdb copy is limited to in-frame clones, with some not included. Among 100,000 to 150,000 clones, 86% were seen once, and the ten largest hold 3.5% to 5%. Sample: peripheral blood. The receptors here all came from a man aged 35 to 55 with acute or convalescent COVID-19. Both conserved end residues are part of each CDR3. Each record gives: J gene, V gene, clone size, D gene, CDR3 DNA, CDR3 protein. The D gene is left open where the match is weak. A row's size may be missing; if present it is once, few, many or a size class.

j_gene: TRBJ2-1
v_gene: TRBV6-5
abundance: .
d_gene: .
CDR3nt: TGTGCCAGCAGTAGGGACACCTACAATGAGCAGTTCTTC
CDR3aa: CASSRDTYNEQFF

j_gene: TRBJ1-2
v_gene: TRBV9
abundance: once
d_gene: .
CDR3nt: TGTGCCAGCAGCGGCCAGACAGTGCACCCTAACTATGGCTACACCTTC
CDR3aa: CASSGQTVHPNYGYTF

j_gene: TRBJ2-1
v_gene: TRBV3-1/TRBV3-2
abundance: .
d_gene: .
CDR3nt: TGTGCCAGCAGCCAAGCGGCCTACAATGAGCAGTTCTTC
CDR3aa: CASSQAAYNEQFF

j_gene: TRBJ2-7
v_gene: TRBV7-9
abundance: .
d_gene: TRBD2
CDR3nt: TGTGCCAGCAGCCCACCCCTCGGGGACTATTCCTACGAGCAGTACTTC
CDR3aa: CASSPPLGDYSYEQYF

j_gene: TRBJ1-2
v_gene: TRBV24-1
abundance: .
d_gene: .
CDR3nt: TGTGCCACCAGTGATTCGAACAGGGAAGGGTATGGCTACACCTTC
CDR3aa: CATSDSNREGYGYTF

j_gene: TRBJ2-1
v_gene: TRBV9
abundance: .
d_gene: .
CDR3nt: TGTGCCAGCAGCGTAGGCTCTCGCGGAGATTACAATGAGCAGTTCTTC
CDR3aa: CASSVGSRGDYNEQFF

j_gene: TRBJ1-1
v_gene: TRBV18
abundance: .
d_gene: .
CDR3nt: TGTGCCAGCTCACCACCGGGGGGATTCGGCACTGAAGCTTTCTTT
CDR3aa: CASSPPGGFGTEAFF

j_gene: TRBJ2-7
v_gene: TRBV6-5
abundance: .
d_gene: TRBD1
CDR3nt: TGTGCCAGCAGTCTACGACAGGGAAACTACGAGCAGTACTTC
CDR3aa: CASSLRQGNYEQYF

j_gene: TRBJ2-5
v_gene: TRBV5-1
abundance: .
d_gene: TRBD1
CDR3nt: TGCGCCAGCAATGCCAGGGGGCGGGGAGAGACCCAGTACTTC
CDR3aa: CASNARGRGETQYF

j_gene: TRBJ2-1
v_gene: TRBV3-1/TRBV3-2
abundance: .
d_gene: TRBD2
CDR3nt: TGTGCCAGCAGCCATCCCGGGAGGGCCTACAATGAGCAGTTCTTC
CDR3aa: CASSHPGRAYNEQFF

j_gene: TRBJ2-2
v_gene: TRBV5-6
abundance: .
d_gene: .
CDR3nt: TGTGCCAGCAGCTTGGACGGGTATGGGAACACCGGGGAGCTGTTTTTT
CDR3aa: CASSLDGYGNTGELFF

j_gene: TRBJ2-2
v_gene: TRBV6-1
abundance: .
d_gene: .
CDR3nt: TGTGCCAGCAGTGAACGGTGGACCGGGGAGCTGTTTTTT
CDR3aa: CASSERWTGELFF

j_gene: TRBJ1-5
v_gene: TRBV3-1/TRBV3-2
abundance: many
d_gene: .
CDR3nt: TGTGCCAGCAGCCCTCCGGGAGGGCCCCAGCATTTT
CDR3aa: CASSPPGGPQHF

j_gene: TRBJ1-5
v_gene: TRBV6-1
abundance: .
d_gene: .
CDR3nt: TGTGCCACAACAGGGCTCCAAGGTCAGCCCCAGCATTTT
CDR3aa: CATTGLQGQPQHF

j_gene: TRBJ2-2
v_gene: TRBV5-1
abundance: .
d_gene: TRBD2
CDR3nt: TGCGCCAGCAGCTTGGTTGCGGGAGAAGGGGAGCTGTTTTTT
CDR3aa: CASSLVAGEGELFF

j_gene: TRBJ2-3
v_gene: TRBV3-1/TRBV3-2
abundance: .
d_gene: TRBD2
CDR3nt: TGTGCCAGCAGCCGACGACTAGCGGGAGACCTCACAGATACGCAGTATTTT
CDR3aa: CASSRRLAGDLTDTQYF

j_gene: TRBJ2-1
v_gene: TRBV2
abundance: .
d_gene: TRBD2
CDR3nt: TGTGCCAGCAGCCCTAAAAACCTAGCGGGCTACAATGAGCAGTTCTTC
CDR3aa: CASSPKNLAGYNEQFF

j_gene: TRBJ2-5
v_gene: TRBV7-9
abundance: .
d_gene: .
CDR3nt: TGTGCCAGCAGCCCTACTGATCCCAGGGAGACCCAGTACTTC
CDR3aa: CASSPTDPRETQYF

j_gene: TRBJ1-2
v_gene: TRBV19
abundance: .
d_gene: .
CDR3nt: TGTGCCAGTAGAGAAACAGGGCGAGGAAACTATGGCTACACCTTC
CDR3aa: CASRETGRGNYGYTF

j_gene: TRBJ2-1
v_gene: TRBV24-1
abundance: .
d_gene: .
CDR3nt: TGTGCCATCAGAAGGAGGGCCGGGGATGAGCAGTTCTTC
CDR3aa: CAIRRRAGDEQFF

j_gene: TRBJ2-5
v_gene: TRBV29-1
abundance: once
d_gene: TRBD1
CDR3nt: TGCAGCGTGCAACAGGGGGCTGGAGAGACCCAGTACTTC
CDR3aa: CSVQQGAGETQYF

j_gene: TRBJ1-4
v_gene: TRBV7-9
abundance: few
d_gene: .
CDR3nt: TGTGCCAGCAGCCGCGACAGGAACGAAAAACTGTTTTTT
CDR3aa: CASSRDRNEKLFF

j_gene: TRBJ2-7
v_gene: TRBV18
abundance: few
d_gene: .
CDR3nt: TGTGCCAGCTCAGGCGACTTAACTAGCTACGAGCAGTACTTC
CDR3aa: CASSGDLTSYEQYF

j_gene: TRBJ1-1
v_gene: TRBV10-3
abundance: .
d_gene: .
CDR3nt: TGTGCCATCGGGGGGAGGGCCACTGAAGCTTTCTTT
CDR3aa: CAIGGRATEAFF

j_gene: TRBJ1-1
v_gene: TRBV6-5
abundance: .
d_gene: .
CDR3nt: TGTGCCAGCAGCCGACGGGGGGCGGACACTGAAGCTTTCTTT
CDR3aa: CASSRRGADTEAFF

j_gene: TRBJ1-1
v_gene: TRBV10-3
abundance: .
d_gene: .
CDR3nt: TGTGCCATCAGTGAGTCTTTGGGACTTCGGACTGAAGCTTTCTTT
CDR3aa: CAISESLGLRTEAFF

j_gene: TRBJ1-6
v_gene: TRBV7-3
abundance: once
d_gene: .
CDR3nt: TGTGCCAGCAGCCTAGATCTTAATTCACCCCTCCACTTT
CDR3aa: CASSLDLNSPLHF

j_gene: TRBJ2-1
v_gene: TRBV24-1
abundance: once
d_gene: TRBD1
CDR3nt: TGTGCCACCAGTGATCAGTCAGGGGGCCACAATGAGCAGTTCTTC
CDR3aa: CATSDQSGGHNEQFF

j_gene: TRBJ2-7
v_gene: TRBV6-4
abundance: .
d_gene: TRBD1
CDR3nt: TGTGCCAGCAGTCAGACAGGGGGGTTCAACGAGCAGTACTTC
CDR3aa: CASSQTGGFNEQYF

j_gene: TRBJ1-5
v_gene: TRBV3-1/TRBV3-2
abundance: .
d_gene: TRBD1
CDR3nt: TGTGCCAGCAGCCAAGGCATGGGGGGACAGGGTGGGCAGCCCCAGCATTTT
CDR3aa: CASSQGMGGQGGQPQHF

j_gene: TRBJ1-5
v_gene: TRBV2
abundance: .
d_gene: TRBD1
CDR3nt: TGTGCCAGCAGTGAAGCGCGGGGACAGGGTAATCAGCCCCAGCATTTT
CDR3aa: CASSEARGQGNQPQHF

j_gene: TRBJ2-2
v_gene: TRBV27
abundance: .
d_gene: .
CDR3nt: TGTGCCAGCAGTTTAGGGCTCTACACCGGGGAGCTGTTTTTT
CDR3aa: CASSLGLYTGELFF

j_gene: TRBJ1-1
v_gene: TRBV9
abundance: .
d_gene: .
CDR3nt: TGTGCCAGCAGCCAGGGACCGGGGGGCACTGAAGCTTTCTTT
CDR3aa: CASSQGPGGTEAFF

j_gene: TRBJ1-6
v_gene: TRBV19
abundance: .
d_gene: .
CDR3nt: TGTGCCAGTAGTCCCGATGTAGGAGCTAATTCACCCCTCCACTTT
CDR3aa: CASSPDVGANSPLHF

j_gene: TRBJ1-4
v_gene: TRBV5-6
abundance: .
d_gene: TRBD1
CDR3nt: TGTGCCAGCACGCGGGACAGGGGGCGAGAAAAACTGTTTTTT
CDR3aa: CASTRDRGREKLFF

j_gene: TRBJ2-7
v_gene: TRBV4-1
abundance: .
d_gene: TRBD2
CDR3nt: TGCGCCAGCAGCCCAGCTGGACTAGCGGGAGCCTACGAGCAGTACTTC
CDR3aa: CASSPAGLAGAYEQYF

j_gene: TRBJ1-1
v_gene: TRBV27
abundance: .
d_gene: .
CDR3nt: TGTGCCAGCAGTTTCTCCGAGGGTACTGAAGCTTTCTTT
CDR3aa: CASSFSEGTEAFF

j_gene: TRBJ2-2
v_gene: TRBV19
abundance: once
d_gene: .
CDR3nt: TGTGCCAGTAGGAGCACTAGTGGGGCCGGGGAGCTGTTTTTT
CDR3aa: CASRSTSGAGELFF

j_gene: TRBJ2-1
v_gene: TRBV12-1
abundance: .
d_gene: .
CDR3nt: TGTGCCAGCACCTCCTCTGGCGGGGGTGTCTACAATGAGCAGTTCTTC
CDR3aa: CASTSSGGGVYNEQFF

j_gene: TRBJ1-1
v_gene: TRBV3-1/TRBV3-2
abundance: .
d_gene: TRBD1
CDR3nt: TGTGCCAGCAGCAAACCGACAGGGTTGGGCACTGAAGCTTTCTTT
CDR3aa: CASSKPTGLGTEAFF

j_gene: TRBJ2-2
v_gene: TRBV7-8
abundance: .
d_gene: .
CDR3nt: TGTGCCAGCAGCTTTCCACAGGCTCGGACCGGGGAGCTGTTTTTT
CDR3aa: CASSFPQARTGELFF

j_gene: TRBJ2-7
v_gene: TRBV6-5
abundance: few
d_gene: .
CDR3nt: TGTGCCAGCACCCAAAATTATGACACCAACTACGAGCAGTACTTC
CDR3aa: CASTQNYDTNYEQYF

j_gene: TRBJ1-2
v_gene: TRBV5-4
abundance: .
d_gene: .
CDR3nt: TGTGCCAGCAGCTTGGCCGACTATGGCTACACCTTC
CDR3aa: CASSLADYGYTF

j_gene: TRBJ2-5
v_gene: TRBV19
abundance: once
d_gene: .
CDR3nt: TGTGCCAGTAGCCAGACCCTGCTAGCGACCCAGTACTTC
CDR3aa: CASSQTLLATQYF

j_gene: TRBJ1-6
v_gene: TRBV24-1
abundance: once
d_gene: TRBD1
CDR3nt: TGTGCCACCAGCCCTGAAGGCAGGGGGAATTCACCCCTCCACTTT
CDR3aa: CATSPEGRGNSPLHF

j_gene: TRBJ2-5
v_gene: TRBV21-1
abundance: .
d_gene: .
CDR3nt: TGTGCCAGCAGCAAATCCCATTCAGAGACCCAGTACTTC
CDR3aa: CASSKSHSETQYF